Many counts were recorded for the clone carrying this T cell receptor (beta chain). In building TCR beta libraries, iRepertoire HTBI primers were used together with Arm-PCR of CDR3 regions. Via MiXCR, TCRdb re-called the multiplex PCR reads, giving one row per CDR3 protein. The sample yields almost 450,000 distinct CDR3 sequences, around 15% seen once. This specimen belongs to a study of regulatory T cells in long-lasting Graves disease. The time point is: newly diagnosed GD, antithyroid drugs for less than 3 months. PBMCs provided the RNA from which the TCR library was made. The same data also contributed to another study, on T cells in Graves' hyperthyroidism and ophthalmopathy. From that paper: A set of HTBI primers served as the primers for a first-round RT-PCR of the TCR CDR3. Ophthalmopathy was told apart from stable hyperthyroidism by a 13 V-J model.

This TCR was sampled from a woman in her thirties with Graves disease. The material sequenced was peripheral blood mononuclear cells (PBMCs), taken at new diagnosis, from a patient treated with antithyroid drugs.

The CDR3 protein is CSARVPLSYNEQFF. The CDR3, as DNA: TGCAGTGCTAGAGTCCCGTTATCCTACAATGAGCAGTTCTTC. The gene calls are TRBV20-1 and TRBJ2-1; no firm D call. This CDR3 contains 14 residues. The germline CDR1 and CDR2 sequences are DFQATT and SNEGSKA (reference sequence). With 1 base removed from V and 1 base from J, the gap between germline ends came to 8 bases.